A single sample gave rise to the 29 T cell receptor beta chains below, sequenced in a study of cytomegalovirus exposure and HLA in healthy donors listed by TCRdb under 2017. The library was obtained by the immunoSEQ multiplex PCR assay. A mixture of 60 forward primers for TCR Vbeta segments and 13 reverse primers for TCR Jbeta segments was used in the multiplex PCR. TCRdb provides this immuneACCESS table in a form limited to in-frame rearrangements. Some clones are lacking; in checked studies, under half of them reflect an unresolved V gene, and why the rest are absent is not known. A total of about 150,000 clones appear in this sample, about 80% of them only once. The ten largest clones represent 9.5% to 15% of the sample. The sequencing input was PBMCs. These receptors were taken from a man between 25 and 39 years old in good health and CMV-seropositive.

This clone came up a few times. This sequence joins TRBV7-2 and TRBJ1-3; D is undetermined. With 5 bases removed from V and 0 bases from J, the gap between germline ends came to 8 bases. CDR1 and CDR2 from the germline V gene are SGHTA and FQGNSA. This CDR3 is built from 14 residues. CDR3 in DNA: TGTGCCAGCAGCCCAAGCGTCTCTGGAAACACCATATATTTT. It specifies CASSPSVSGNTIYF.

This rearrangement joins TRBV5-1 to TRBJ1-1; D remains unclear. Trimming cost V 7 bases and J 4 bases, with 14 bases left between them. The V gene's germline CDR1 is SGHRS and CDR2 YFSETQ. The CDR3 extends over 13 amino acids. The CDR3 DNA reads TGCGCCAGCGGTCAACTTGGTGGCACTGAAGCTTTCTTT. Translation: CASGQLGGTEAFF.

This chain links TRBV6-5 with TRBJ2-4; 9 positions agree with TRBD1. Germline assignment: CDR1 MNHEY and CDR2 SVGAGI. The CDR3 runs 15 residues. Trimming at V came to 6 bases and at J to 2 bases, leaving 5 bases not matched to a gene. The CDR3 loop reads CASRVGTGTKNIQYF. The CDR3 DNA reads TGTGCCAGCAGAGTCGGGACAGGGACCAAAAACATTCAGTACTTC.

The chain employs TRBV5-1 and TRBJ2-1; weak D call: TRBD1 (5 bases). Trimming cost V 4 bases and J 0 bases, with 11 bases left between them. The CDR3 extends over 15 amino acids. Per the germline V gene, CDR1 is SGHRS and CDR2 is YFSETQ. DNA for the CDR3: TGCGCCAGCAGCCGAGACCAGGGCTCCTACAATGAGCAGTTCTTC. Residues: CASSRDQGSYNEQFF.

The gene calls are TRBV27 and TRBJ1-1, with D maybe TRBD1 (6 bases). CDR3 length: 16 amino acids. V lost 4 bases to trimming and J lost 1 base, with 16 bases between them. Germline CDR1 MNHEY, CDR2 SMNVEV (reference sequence). This chain's CDR3 is CASSSQDGTPNTEAFF. DNA of the CDR3: TGTGCCAGCAGTTCTCAGGACGGGACACCGAACACTGAAGCTTTCTTT.

This chain connects TRBV5-5 to TRBJ1-4; the match to TRBD1 covers 9 bases. Trimming cost V 7 bases and J 7 bases; bases outside gene matches: 8. Germline values: CDR1 SGHKS, CDR2 YYEKEE (reference sequence). This CDR3 has 14 amino acids. The CDR3 DNA is TGTGCCAGCGCCGTCGGGACAGGGCGTGAAAAACTGTTTTTT. Translation gives CASAVGTGREKLFF.

This clone was seen more than once but under ten times. This chain connects TRBV2 to TRBJ2-2; TRBD1 aligns across 7 bases. The length of the CDR3 is 14 residues. Germline V gene sequence: CDR1 SNHLY, CDR2 FYNNEI. The trim removed 4 bases at V and 6 bases at J, leaving 5 bases unmatched. The CDR3 sequence: CASSGQGRPGELFF. CDR3 DNA sequence: TGTGCCAGCAGTGGACAGGGTCGTCCCGGGGAGCTGTTTTTT.

This clone was counted a few times. The chain joins TRBV5-6 to TRBJ2-7, with 11 bases that match TRBD2. V was pared by 0 bases and J by 7 bases, with 6 bases of the junction left unmatched. Germline V gene lookup returns CDR1 SGHDT and CDR2 YYEEEE. CDR3 length: 15 amino acids. CDR3 region: CASSLVGTSGGEQYF. The DNA of the CDR3 is TGTGCCAGCAGCTTGGTCGGTACTAGCGGGGGAGAGCAGTACTTC.

This clone has more than one count but fewer than ten. The chain carries TRBV6-6 and TRBJ2-7, with a possible D match to TRBD2 (5 bases). Per the germline V gene, CDR1 is MNHNY and CDR2 is SVGAGI (reference sequence). The CDR3 length is 15 residues. Trimming took off 2 bases at V and 6 bases at J, with 17 bases between the two ends. The CDR3: CASSYRGPDRGEQYF. The CDR3 bases are TGTGCCAGCAGTTACAGAGGGCCCGATAGAGGCGAGCAGTACTTC.

The CDR3 coding sequence is TGCAGTGCTAGAGTTCGAGATACGCAGTATTTT. This gives the protein CSARVRDTQYF. The V call is TRBV20-1, the J call TRBJ2-3; D gene ambiguous. CDR1 and CDR2 (germline): DFQATT, SNEGSKA (reference sequence). This CDR3 comprises 11 residues. V gave up 1 base and J gave up 5 bases, with 4 bases separating them.

The chain recombines TRBV10-3 with TRBJ2-5; 9 nucleotides agree with TRBD1. CDR3 size: 15 residues. Germline V gives CDR1 ENHRY, CDR2 SYGVKD. V gave up 4 bases and J gave up 5 bases; unmatched junction bases: 8. The CDR3 nucleotides are TGTGCCATCAGTGGGAGGGACAGGGAGCAGGAGACCCAGTACTTC. Protein sequence: CAISGRDREQETQYF.

Concerning this clone itself: The junction does not match germline at one end; this may be a read error. V is TRBV7-2 and J is TRBJ2-7, with 7 bases identical to TRBD2. There are 12 residues in the CDR3. CDR1 is SGHTA and CDR2 is FQGNSA in the germline V gene. The chain's CDR3 is CVSSSRTREQYF. CDR3 in DNA: TGTGTCAGCAGCTCCCGGACTAGGGAGCAGTACTTC.

The V gene is TRBV6-4, the J gene TRBJ2-2; D is ambiguous. The CDR3 is 14 amino acids. CDR1 is MRHNA, CDR2 SNTAGT, per germline. Between the trimmed V and J ends, which lost 5 bases and 3 bases, there was a span of 10 bases. CDR3 in amino acids: CASSSEIHTGELFF. CDR3 nucleotide sequence: TGTGCCAGCAGTTCGGAGATTCACACCGGGGAGCTGTTTTTT.

V is TRBV12-5 and J is TRBJ1-4, with a possible D match to TRBD1 (6 bases). This CDR3 has 16 amino acids. V shed 6 bases and J shed 0 bases, with 14 bases lying between them. Germline-derived CDR1 and CDR2 are LGHNT and FRNRAP. The CDR3, as DNA: TGTGCTAGTGGGACAGGTCGACAGTCAACTAATGAAAAACTGTTTTTT. Translating gives CASGTGRQSTNEKLFF.

The chain employs TRBV29-1 and TRBJ2-1; perhaps TRBD2 as D (5 bases). V was clipped by 3 bases and J by 8 bases, with 17 bases between them. Germline V gene lookup returns CDR1 SQVTM and CDR2 ANQGSEA. CDR3 size: 14 residues. CDR3 in DNA: TGCAGCGTTGACGGTGGGAGAGGGTCGGATGAGCAGTTCTTC. Its translation: CSVDGGRGSDEQFF.

V is TRBV7-9 and J is TRBJ2-1, with 10 bases that match TRBD2. Germline V gene data show CDR1 as SEHNR and CDR2 as FQNEAQ (reference sequence). CDR3 size: 18 residues. The trim removed 9 bases at V and 2 bases at J, leaving 16 bases unmatched. This CDR3 reads CASNSGTSEYPTYNEQFF. The CDR3 DNA sequence: TGTGCCAGTAACTCCGGGACTAGCGAGTATCCCACCTACAATGAGCAGTTCTTC.

The rearrangement joins TRBV4-1 to TRBJ2-3; the match to TRBD2 covers 14 bases. In germline, CDR1 is MGHRA, CDR2 YSYEKL. Trimming removed 0 bases from V and 10 bases from J; junction bases left unmatched: 6. The CDR3 totals 16 residues. The CDR3 loop reads CASSQEGTSGRRPQYF. CDR3 nucleotides: TGCGCCAGCAGCCAAGAAGGGACTAGCGGGAGAAGGCCGCAGTATTTT.

This chain joins TRBV28 and TRBJ1-5, with D unresolved. The CDR3 totals 14 residues. CDR1 and CDR2 from the germline V gene are MDHEN and SYDVKM. V dropped 3 bases and J dropped 4 bases, with 10 bases sitting between them. The CDR3 sequence: CASSFTQQNQPQHF. CDR3 nucleotides: TGTGCCAGCAGTTTCACCCAACAGAATCAGCCCCAGCATTTT.

Only a few counts were recorded for this clone. This specimen includes other DNA sequences encoding the same CDR3. This chain connects TRBV29-1 to TRBJ2-1, with D possibly being TRBD2 (5 bases). This CDR3 has 12 amino acids. Germline V gene data show CDR1 as SQVTM and CDR2 as ANQGSEA. Deletions cut 5 bases from V and 4 bases from J, with 9 bases between. The CDR3 DNA reads TGCAGCGTTAGGACTGTATACAATGAGCAGTTCTTC. This translates into CSVRTVYNEQFF.

V usage is TRBV2 and J usage is TRBJ1-2; 7 bases align to TRBD1. With V trimmed by 4 bases and J by 5 bases, 13 bases remained unmatched. In germline, CDR1 is SNHLY, CDR2 FYNNEI. The CDR3 sequence is 16 residues long. Here the CDR3 reads CASSATRQGGRYGYTF. The CDR3 coding sequence is TGTGCCAGCAGTGCCACCAGACAGGGCGGGAGGTATGGCTACACCTTC.

This rearrangement joins TRBV27 to TRBJ2-5; 7 positions match TRBD1. CDR1 and CDR2 (germline): MNHEY, SMNVEV (reference sequence). The CDR3 has 14 residues. The V segment lost 5 bases and the J segment 4 bases; nucleotides outside the gene matches: 7. The DNA for the CDR3 is TGTGCCAGCAGTGCCTACAGGGGTGGAGAGACCCAGTACTTC. Protein sequence: CASSAYRGGETQYF.

V gene TRBV29-1 combines with J gene TRBJ2-1; D not resolved. Germline V lookup: CDR1 SQVTM, CDR2 ANQGSEA. This CDR3 has 13 residues. Trimming shortened V by 7 bases and J by 0 bases, and 10 bases separated the two germline ends. The CDR3 spells CSGSVSSYNEQFF. The CDR3 coding sequence is TGCAGCGGGTCGGTAAGCTCCTACAATGAGCAGTTCTTC.

This chain connects TRBV28 to TRBJ1-1, with 9 bases matching TRBD1. With V trimmed by 6 bases and J by 4 bases, 6 bases remained unmatched. The CDR3 consists of 14 residues. The germline gives CDR1 MDHEN, CDR2 SYDVKM. DNA for the CDR3: TGTGCCAGCAGACGTCCGGGACAGGGCACTGAAGCTTTCTTT. Amino acid sequence: CASRRPGQGTEAFF.

This chain links TRBV28 with TRBJ1-2, with D possibly being TRBD1 (6 bases). This CDR3 region has 13 residues. The ends were cut back, 3 bases at V and 4 bases at J, with 9 bases in the middle. Germline V lookup: CDR1 MDHEN, CDR2 SYDVKM. CDR3 in amino acids: CASSFQGSYGYTF. The CDR3, as DNA: TGTGCCAGCAGTTTTCAGGGGAGCTATGGCTACACCTTC.

This chain uses TRBV28 with TRBJ2-3; 11 nucleotides match TRBD2. There are 16 residues in the CDR3. The V gene end was trimmed by 3 bases and the J gene end by 6 bases; junction bases not matched to a gene: 8. Germline values: CDR1 MDHEN, CDR2 SYDVKM. The DNA for the CDR3 is TGTGCCAGCAGTTTTACTAGCGGGAGAGGAGGCGATACGCAGTATTTT. Protein product: CASSFTSGRGGDTQYF.

In this sample, this clone turned up a few times. V usage is TRBV4-1 and J usage is TRBJ2-7; D uncertain. The germline CDR1 and CDR2 sequences are MGHRA and YSYEKL. Trimming left V 2 bases short and J 0 bases short, with 8 bases between. The CDR3 totals 14 residues. CDR3 protein: CASSQTESSYEQYF. As DNA, the CDR3 is TGCGCCAGCAGCCAAACGGAGAGCTCCTACGAGCAGTACTTC.

This clone came up once. The chain is built from TRBV30 and TRBJ2-2, with 7 bases lining up with TRBD2. The CDR3 contains 12 residues. Trimming took 5 bases from V and 7 from J; bases not matched to a gene: 4. CDR1 and CDR2 from the germline V gene are GTSNPN and SVGIG (reference sequence). The CDR3 is CAWGREFGELFF. For the CDR3, the DNA is TGTGCCTGGGGGCGGGAGTTCGGGGAGCTGTTTTTT.

A few counts support this clone. Relative to the germline gene, one junction end is altered; a read error may explain this. The chain combines TRBV6-5 with TRBJ2-1; 10 bases fit TRBD2. The CDR3 loop spans 14 amino acids. Germline V lookup: CDR1 MNHEY, CDR2 SVGAGI. CDR3 DNA sequence: TGTGCCAGCGCCCTAGCGGGAGCCTACGATGAGCAGTTCTTC. As protein: CASALAGAYDEQFF.

The chain couples TRBV18 to TRBJ2-5; possible D gene TRBD2, 6 bases. The length of the CDR3 is 15 residues. V was pared by 0 bases and J by 3 bases, with 11 bases between. The germline V gene has CDR1 KGHSH and CDR2 LQKENI. The CDR3 region has the DNA TGTGCCAGCTCACCACCCACAGGAGGGAAAGAGACCCAGTACTTC. Residues: CASSPPTGGKETQYF.